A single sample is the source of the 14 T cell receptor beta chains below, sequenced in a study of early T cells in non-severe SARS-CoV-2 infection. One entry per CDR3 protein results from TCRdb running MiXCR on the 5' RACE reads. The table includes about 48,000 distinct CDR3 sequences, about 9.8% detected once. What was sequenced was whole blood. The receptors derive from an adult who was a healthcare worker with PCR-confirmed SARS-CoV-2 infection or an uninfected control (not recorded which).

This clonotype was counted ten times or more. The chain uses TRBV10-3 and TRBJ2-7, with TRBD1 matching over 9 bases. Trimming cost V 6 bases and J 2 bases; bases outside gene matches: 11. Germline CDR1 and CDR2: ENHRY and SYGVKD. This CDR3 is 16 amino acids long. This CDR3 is CAISRQGGSTPYEQYF. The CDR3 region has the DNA TGTGCCATCAGCAGACAGGGGGGGTCTACCCCCTACGAGCAGTACTTC.

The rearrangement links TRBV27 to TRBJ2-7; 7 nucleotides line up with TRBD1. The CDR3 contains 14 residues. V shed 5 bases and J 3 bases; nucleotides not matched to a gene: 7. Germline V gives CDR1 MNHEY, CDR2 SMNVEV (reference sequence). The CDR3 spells CASSLRTGSYEQYF. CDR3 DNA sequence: TGTGCCAGCAGTCTCCGGACAGGCAGCTACGAGCAGTACTTC.

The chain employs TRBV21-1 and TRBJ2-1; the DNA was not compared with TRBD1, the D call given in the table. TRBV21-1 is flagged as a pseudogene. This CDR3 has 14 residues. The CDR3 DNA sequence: TGTGCCAGCAGCAAATACCCGGCGGGCAATGAGCAGTTCTTC. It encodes CASSKYPAGNEQFF.

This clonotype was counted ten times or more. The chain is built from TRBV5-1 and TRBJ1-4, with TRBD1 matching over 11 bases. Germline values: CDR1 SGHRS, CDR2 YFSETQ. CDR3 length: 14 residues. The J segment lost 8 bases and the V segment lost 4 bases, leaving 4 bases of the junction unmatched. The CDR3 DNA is TGCGCCAGCAGCCATGGGACAGGGGGAGAAAAACTGTTTTTT. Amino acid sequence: CASSHGTGGEKLFF.

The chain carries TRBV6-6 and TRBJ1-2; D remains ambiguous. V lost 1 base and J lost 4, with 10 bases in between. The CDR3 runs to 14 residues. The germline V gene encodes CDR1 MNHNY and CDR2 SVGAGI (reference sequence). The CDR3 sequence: CASSYYTELYGYTF. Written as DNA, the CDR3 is TGTGCCAGCAGTTACTACACAGAACTCTATGGCTACACCTTC.

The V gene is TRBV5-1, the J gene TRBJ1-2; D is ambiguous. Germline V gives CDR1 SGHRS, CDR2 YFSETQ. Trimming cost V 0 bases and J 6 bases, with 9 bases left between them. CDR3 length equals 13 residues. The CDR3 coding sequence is TGCGCCAGCAGCTTGGAGGGAATTGATGGCTACACCTTC. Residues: CASSLEGIDGYTF.

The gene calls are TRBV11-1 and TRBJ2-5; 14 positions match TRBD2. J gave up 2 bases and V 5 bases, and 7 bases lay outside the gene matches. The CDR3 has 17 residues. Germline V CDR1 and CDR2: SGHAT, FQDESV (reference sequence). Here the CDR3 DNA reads TGTGCCAGCAGCAGACTAGCGGGAGGGCATCTGCAAGAGACCCAGTACTTC. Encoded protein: CASSRLAGGHLQETQYF.

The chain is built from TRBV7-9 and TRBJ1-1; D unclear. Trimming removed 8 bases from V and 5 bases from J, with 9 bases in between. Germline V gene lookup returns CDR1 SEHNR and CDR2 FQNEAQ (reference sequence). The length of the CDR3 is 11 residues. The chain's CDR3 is CASEAATEAFF. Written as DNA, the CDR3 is TGTGCCAGCGAAGCGGCTACTGAAGCTTTCTTT.

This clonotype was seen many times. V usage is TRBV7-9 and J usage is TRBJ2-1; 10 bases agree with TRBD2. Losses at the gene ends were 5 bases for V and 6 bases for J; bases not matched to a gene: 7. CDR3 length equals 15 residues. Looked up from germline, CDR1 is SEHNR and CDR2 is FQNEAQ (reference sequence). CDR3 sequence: CASSPPTSGINEQFF. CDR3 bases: TGTGCCAGCAGCCCCCCCACTAGCGGGATCAATGAGCAGTTCTTC.

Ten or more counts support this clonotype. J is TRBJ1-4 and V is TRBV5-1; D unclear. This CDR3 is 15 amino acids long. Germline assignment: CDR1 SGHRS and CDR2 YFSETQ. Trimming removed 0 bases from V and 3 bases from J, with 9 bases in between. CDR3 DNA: TGCGCCAGCAGCTTGGCCTCGAGGGCTAATGAAAAACTGTTTTTT. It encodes CASSLASRANEKLFF.

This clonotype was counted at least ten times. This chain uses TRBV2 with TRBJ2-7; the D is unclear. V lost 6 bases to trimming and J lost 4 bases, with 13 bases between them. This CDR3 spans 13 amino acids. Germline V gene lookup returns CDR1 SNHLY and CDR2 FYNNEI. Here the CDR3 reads CASRSDPSYEQYF. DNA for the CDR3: TGTGCCAGCAGATCGGACCCATCTTACGAGCAGTACTTC. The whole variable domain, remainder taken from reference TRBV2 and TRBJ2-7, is EPEVTQTPSHQVTQMGQEVILRCVPISNHLYFYWYRQILGQKVEFLVSFYNNEISEKSEIFDDQFSVERPDGSNFTLKIRSTKLEDSAMYFCASRSDPSYEQYFGPGTRLTVT.

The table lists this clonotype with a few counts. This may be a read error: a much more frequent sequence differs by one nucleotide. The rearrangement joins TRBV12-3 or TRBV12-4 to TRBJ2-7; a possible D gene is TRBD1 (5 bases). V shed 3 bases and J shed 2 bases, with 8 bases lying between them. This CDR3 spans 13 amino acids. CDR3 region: CASSLVGAYEQYF. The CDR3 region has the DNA TGTGCCAGCAGTTTGGTAGGGGCCTACGAGCAGTACTTC.

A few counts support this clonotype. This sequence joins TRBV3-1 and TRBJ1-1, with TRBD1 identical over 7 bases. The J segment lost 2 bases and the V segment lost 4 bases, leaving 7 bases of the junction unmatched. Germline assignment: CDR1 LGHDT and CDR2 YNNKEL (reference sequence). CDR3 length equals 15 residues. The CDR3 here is CASSLPTGLNTEAFF. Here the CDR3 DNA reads TGTGCCAGCAGCCTACCGACAGGGTTAAACACTGAAGCTTTCTTT.

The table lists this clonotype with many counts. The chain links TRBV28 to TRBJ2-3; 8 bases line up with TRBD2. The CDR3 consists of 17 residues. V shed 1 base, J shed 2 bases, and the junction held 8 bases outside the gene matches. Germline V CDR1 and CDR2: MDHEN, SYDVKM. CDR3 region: CASSLSIAGGYTDTQYF. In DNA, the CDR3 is TGTGCCAGCAGTTTATCGATTGCGGGAGGATACACAGATACGCAGTATTTT.